The 25 T cell receptor beta chains given below trace back to one sample, sequenced in a study of T cells in women clearing cervical HPV infection. Measured with immunoSEQ multiplex PCR; TCRdb has only the in-frame clones, and not every one. The sample includes fewer than 35,000 clones. Source material: blood buffy coat. These TCRs come from a woman between 18 and 69 years old with a cervical HPV16 infection that either progressed to CIN3+ or cleared (not recorded which).

Comments on this clone: The sequenced fragment ends 3 residues before the CDR3 boundary, so the rest is inferred from the germline J gene. The genes are TRBV2 and TRBJ2-7, with D perhaps matching TRBD2 (6 bases). The CDR3 consists of 15 residues. V gave up 4 bases and J gave up 5 bases, with 18 bases separating them. Germline CDR1 is SNHLY and CDR2 is FYNNEI. The CDR3: CASSAGGVLIHEQYF. Partial CDR3 DNA: TGTGCCAGCAGTGCCGGCGGGGTCTTGATCCACGAG.

Comments on this clone: The CDR3 end is not reached by the read, which stops 3 residues before it; the germline J gene fills it in. The chain employs TRBV6-2 or TRBV6-3 and TRBJ2-1; 7 nucleotides line up with TRBD1. CDR3 length: 16 amino acids. CDR1 and CDR2 from the germline V gene are MNHEY and SVGEGT. V lost 2 bases and J lost 0; bases outside the gene matches: 4. The CDR3 loop is CASSYPPGGSYNEQFF. The DNA read from the CDR3 is TGTGCCAGCAGTTACCCGCCAGGGGGCTCCTACAATGAG.

On this clone: With the read ending 3 residues before the CDR3 end, the germline J gene is used to fill in that end. This rearrangement joins TRBV7-9 to TRBJ1-3, with D perhaps matching TRBD1 (5 bases). The V end was cut by 4 bases, the J end by 0 bases, with 10 bases between. This CDR3 has 15 amino acids. Germline V gives CDR1 SEHNR, CDR2 FQNEAQ (reference sequence). CDR3 DNA, as far as it was read: TGTGCCAGCAGCTCCGACAGCCACTCTGGAAACACC. It encodes CASSSDSHSGNT. The CDR3 in its entirety is CASSSDSHSGNTIYF. Combining the CDR3 with reference TRBV7-9 and TRBJ1-3 gives the whole variable domain DTGVSQNPRHKITKRGQNVTFRCDPISEHNRLYWYRQTLGQGPEFLTYFQNEAQLEKSRLLSDRFSAERPKGSFSTLEIQRTEQGDSAMYLCASSSDSHSGNTIYFGEGSWLTVV.

Points on this clone: The CDR3 extends 3 residues past the end of the read, so its final part is completed from the germline J gene. The chain links TRBV30 to TRBJ2-1, with D hard to call. The CDR3 loop spans 13 amino acids. The germline V gene has CDR1 GTSNPN and CDR2 SVGIG (reference sequence). V was pared by 2 bases and J by 8 bases, with 13 bases between. The CDR3 here is CAWSIAETDEQFF. Incomplete CDR3 DNA: TGTGCCTGGAGTATCGCTGAAACTGATGAG.

The CDR3 loop reads CASSLDSQGAETQYF. CDR3 DNA, as far as it was read: TGTGCCAGCAGCCTAGATTCCCAGGGGGCCGAGACC. The chain carries TRBV7-8 and TRBJ2-5, with TRBD1 matching 8 bases. The read ends 3 residues before the CDR3 terminus; that terminus is restored from the germline J gene. In germline, CDR1 is SGHVS, CDR2 FQNEAQ. Germline trimming cut 5 bases from V and 5 bases from J; bases unmatched to any gene: 10. There are 15 residues in the CDR3.

Note on this clone: The CDR3 end falls 3 residues outside the read, so it is completed with the germline J gene. The genes are TRBV7-2 and TRBJ2-3, with TRBD2 as a possible D gene (6 bases). There are 14 residues in the CDR3. Germline CDR1 SGHTA, CDR2 FQGNSA. The ends were cut back, 7 bases at V and 3 bases at J, with 14 bases in the middle. Here the CDR3 reads CASIPGGWTDTQYF. The CDR3 DNA, read in part, is TGTGCCAGCATCCCCGGGGGATGGACAGATACG.

A note on this clone: The CDR3 end lies 3 residues beyond the end of the read and is filled in from the germline J gene. V gene TRBV18 combines with J gene TRBJ1-5, with 7 bases identical to TRBD1. This CDR3 is 15 amino acids long. Germline CDR1 is KGHSH and CDR2 is LQKENI. The V segment lost 3 bases and the J segment 4 bases; nucleotides outside the gene matches: 6. The covered CDR3 bases are TGTGCCAGCTCACCCCGACAGGGTGGGAATCAGCCC. This codes for CASSPRQGGNQP. The entire CDR3 protein reads CASSPRQGGNQPQHF.

In the case of this clone: The CDR3 is cut off 3 residues early in the read; its end comes from the germline J gene. The V and J genes are TRBV18 and TRBJ1-4, with D possibly TRBD1 on 5 matching bases. The CDR3 totals 14 residues. Germline CDR1 KGHSH, CDR2 LQKENI. V was clipped by 4 bases and J by 8 bases, with 14 bases between them. The chain's CDR3 is CASSQGNSGEKLFF. CDR3 DNA (partial): TGTGCCAGCTCACAGGGGAACTCAGGAGAAAAA.

As to this clone: The CDR3 end falls 3 residues outside the read, so it is completed with the germline J gene. The rearrangement uses TRBV7-8 and TRBJ2-7; 9 positions agree with TRBD2. V lost 5 bases to trimming and J lost 3 bases; unmatched junction nucleotides: 8. This CDR3 is 15 amino acids long. Germline-derived CDR1 and CDR2 are SGHVS and FQNEAQ. CDR3 bases read: TGTGCCAGCAGCCCCTATCGTAGCGGGAGCTACGAG. Residues: CASSPYRSGSYE. The CDR3, in full, reads CASSPYRSGSYEQYF.

In regard to this clone: The CDR3 goes on 3 residues after the read ends, and that part is filled in from the germline J gene. This chain joins TRBV7-6 and TRBJ2-2; 8 bases agree with TRBD2. Losses at the gene ends were 5 bases for V and 3 bases for J; bases not matched to a gene: 8. CDR3 size: 16 residues. CDR1 is SGHVS, CDR2 FNYEAQ, per germline. The chain's CDR3 is CASSLTSGPYTGELFF. The CDR3 bases that were read are TGTGCCAGCAGCCTTACTAGCGGACCCTACACCGGGGAG. Filled out from reference TRBV7-6 and TRBJ2-2, the complete variable domain reads GAGVSQSPRYKVTKRGQDVALRCDPISGHVSLYWYRQALGQGPEFLTYFNYEAQQDKSGLPNDRFSAERPEGSISTLTIQRTEQRDSAMYRCASSLTSGPYTGELFFGEGSRLTVL.

Turning to this clone: The sequenced fragment ends 3 residues before the CDR3 boundary, so the rest is inferred from the germline J gene. The chain links TRBV14 to TRBJ1-6, with 8 bases aligning to TRBD1. V gave up 4 bases and J gave up 6 bases; unmatched junction bases: 2. Germline V gives CDR1 SGHDN, CDR2 FVKESK. The CDR3 totals 14 residues. This CDR3 reads CASSLDRGNSPLHF. The sequenced CDR3 bases are TGTGCCAGCAGCCTCGACAGGGGTAATTCACCC.

The DNA read from the CDR3 is TGCAGTGCCCCGGGAGGGGGGGCAAGCACAGATACG. Residues: CSAPGGGASTDT. The full CDR3 reads CSAPGGGASTDTQYF. The chain carries TRBV20-1 and TRBJ2-3, with 8 bases that match TRBD2. The sequenced fragment ends 3 residues before the CDR3 boundary, so the rest is inferred from the germline J gene. Germline V gives CDR1 DFQATT, CDR2 SNEGSKA (reference sequence). The CDR3 totals 15 residues. The J segment lost 0 bases and the V segment lost 6 bases, leaving 8 bases of the junction unmatched.

As to this clone: The sequenced fragment ends 3 residues before the CDR3 boundary, so the rest is inferred from the germline J gene. The rearrangement links TRBV9 to TRBJ2-3, with TRBD2 matching 10 bases. Germline V gene lookup returns CDR1 SGDLS and CDR2 YYNGEE. This CDR3 contains 19 residues. The J segment lost 2 bases and the V segment lost 4 bases, leaving 16 bases of the junction unmatched. The covered CDR3 bases are TGTGCCAGCAGCCCGCGGGGGGTAGGACTAGCGGTTAACACAGATACG. Translated, it gives CASSPRGVGLAVNTDT. In full, the CDR3 is CASSPRGVGLAVNTDTQYF.

To note about this clone: The CDR3 goes on 3 residues after the read ends, and that part is filled in from the germline J gene. V usage is TRBV7-9 and J usage is TRBJ1-2, with D maybe TRBD1 (5 bases). CDR3 length: 13 amino acids. The V end lost 1 base, the J end lost 2 bases, and 5 bases lay between the germline ends. Germline assignment: CDR1 SEHNR and CDR2 FQNEAQ (reference sequence). CDR3 residues: CASSLGQNYGYTF. The covered CDR3 bases are TGTGCCAGCAGCTTAGGACAGAACTATGGC.

In the case of this clone: Read data end 3 residues before the CDR3 end; the end is taken from the germline J gene. The chain couples TRBV5-5 to TRBJ2-7, with TRBD1 identical over 7 bases. After removal of 1 base from V and 0 bases from J, the junction contained 1 base not matched to a gene. The germline CDR1 and CDR2 sequences are SGHKS and YYEKEE (reference sequence). The CDR3 totals 14 residues. The sequenced CDR3 bases are TGTGCCAGCAGCTTGAGGGACAGCTCCTACGAG. As protein: CASSLRDSSYE. The complete CDR3 protein is CASSLRDSSYEQYF.

Regarding this clone: The read ends 3 residues shy of where the CDR3 ends; the end is completed using the germline J gene. This rearrangement joins TRBV13 to TRBJ2-1, with TRBD1 identical over 7 bases. From germline, CDR1 is PRHDT and CDR2 FYEKMQ (reference sequence). The CDR3 runs to 14 residues. Unmatched junction bases numbered 7, after V lost 5 bases and J lost 6 bases. CDR3 protein: CASSPDRVLNEQFF. CDR3 bases read: TGTGCCAGCAGCCCCGACAGGGTCCTCAATGAG. The whole variable domain, remainder taken from reference TRBV13 and TRBJ2-1, is AAGVIQSPRHLIKEKRETATLKCYPIPRHDTVYWYQQGPGQDPQFLISFYEKMQSDKGSIPDRFSAQQFSDYHSELNMSSLELGDSALYFCASSPDRVLNEQFFGPGTRLTVL.

In regard to this clone: The read falls 3 residues short of the CDR3 end, and the missing part is taken from the germline J gene. The genes are TRBV6-1 and TRBJ1-6, with TRBD1 matching over 9 bases. Trimming took 3 bases from V and 6 from J; bases not matched to a gene: 0. There are 14 residues in the CDR3. The germline V gene has CDR1 MNHNS and CDR2 SASEGT. The CDR3 is CASSEGQGNSPLHF. Incomplete CDR3 DNA: TGTGCCAGCAGTGAGGGACAGGGTAATTCACCC.

As to this clone: The CDR3 goes on 3 residues after the read ends, and that part is filled in from the germline J gene. The gene calls are TRBV12-3 or TRBV12-4 and TRBJ2-5, with TRBD2 as a possible D gene (5 bases). This CDR3 spans 14 amino acids. V gave up 3 bases and J gave up 5 bases, with 13 bases separating them. The CDR3 protein is CASSLVRGKETQYF. The CDR3 DNA, read in part, is TGTGCCAGCAGTTTGGTCCGGGGAAAGGAGACC.

Turning to this clone: Coverage ceases 3 residues before the CDR3 finishes, and the germline J gene fills in the end. This chain connects TRBV5-1 to TRBJ1-1; D is ambiguous. Per the germline V gene, CDR1 is SGHRS and CDR2 is YFSETQ. There are 13 residues in the CDR3. V was pared by 4 bases and J by 1 base, with 8 bases between. CDR3 loop: CASSPAENTEAFF. The sequenced part of the CDR3 DNA is TGCGCCAGCAGCCCGGCGGAGAACACTGAA.

Of note for this clone: The read falls 3 residues short of the CDR3 end, and the missing part is taken from the germline J gene. The V gene is TRBV29-1, the J gene TRBJ2-2, with 12 bases matching TRBD1. Trimming at V came to 2 bases and at J to 7 bases, leaving 5 bases not matched to a gene. Germline assignment: CDR1 SQVTM and CDR2 ANQGSEA. There are 15 residues in the CDR3. CDR3 region: CSVEFGTGGVGELFF. CDR3 DNA, as far as it was read: TGCAGCGTTGAATTTGGGACAGGGGGCGTCGGGGAG.

With regard to this clone: The CDR3 goes on 3 residues after the read ends, and that part is filled in from the germline J gene. The chain joins TRBV12-3 or TRBV12-4 to TRBJ2-3; tentative D call: TRBD2 (5 bases). V was trimmed by 1 base and J by 7 bases, leaving 12 bases between them. CDR3 length: 14 amino acids. CDR3 DNA, as far as it was read: TGTGCCAGCAGTTTAGGAGCGGATCGATATACG. Residues: CASSLGADRYT. The CDR3 in its entirety is CASSLGADRYTQYF.

The CDR3 bases that were read are TGCAGTGCTTCGACTAGCGGGAAAAGCGGAGAGACC. Encoded protein: CSASTSGKSGET. The CDR3 in its entirety is CSASTSGKSGETQYF. V is TRBV20-1 and J is TRBJ2-5; 11 bases match TRBD2. The read terminates 3 residues before the CDR3 end, so the remaining end is supplied by the germline J gene. The J segment lost 4 bases and the V segment lost 5 bases, leaving 9 bases of the junction unmatched. CDR3 size: 15 residues. Germline CDR1 reads DFQATT; CDR2 reads SNEGSKA (reference sequence).

Worth noting for this clone: The CDR3 is cut off 3 residues early in the read; its end comes from the germline J gene. The chain employs TRBV4-1 and TRBJ2-7; TRBD2 aligns across 9 bases. Germline CDR1 is MGHRA and CDR2 is YSYEKL. J was trimmed by 5 bases and V by 0 bases; bases with no gene match: 14. The CDR3 has 18 amino acids. CDR3: CASSQEFIERGDLDEQYF. CDR3 DNA (partial): TGCGCCAGCAGCCAAGAATTTATCGAGCGGGGGGATTTAGACGAG.

Notes on this clone: The read halts 3 residues ahead of the CDR3 end, with the missing end drawn from the germline J gene. V and J are TRBV7-3 and TRBJ1-1, with a weak D call TRBD1 (5 bases). This CDR3 has 14 residues. V lost 3 bases to trimming and J lost 3 bases, with 11 bases between them. Per the germline V gene, CDR1 is SGHTA and CDR2 is FQGTGA. Partial CDR3 DNA: TGTGCCAGCAGCTTTCAGGGAGGGGACACTGAA. Translated: CASSFQGGDTE. The full CDR3 protein is CASSFQGGDTEAFF.

With respect to this clone: The sequenced fragment ends 3 residues before the CDR3 boundary, so the rest is inferred from the germline J gene. This rearrangement joins TRBV5-4 to TRBJ1-4, with D uncertain. Germline CDR1 is SGHNT and CDR2 is YYREEE (reference sequence). The CDR3 extends over 15 amino acids. V lost 4 bases and J lost 0, with 10 bases in between. CDR3 sequence: CASSLGGATNEKLFF. Partial CDR3 DNA: TGTGCCAGCAGCCTAGGAGGTGCAACTAATGAAAAA. Full variable domain (missing parts from reference TRBV5-4 and TRBJ1-4): ETGVTQSPTHLIKTRGQQVTLRCSSQSGHNTVSWYQQALGQGPQFIFQYYREEENGRGNFPPRFSGLQFPNYSSELNVNALELDDSALYLCASSLGGATNEKLFFGSGTQLSVL.